The T cell receptor (beta chain) under discussion was sequenced for a study of neurological immune-mediated disorders. The study's findings and limits: HTLV-1-associated myelopathy had the most TCR clonal expansion, whereas multiple sclerosis had the least (lower than in healthy controls).

In its sample, this clonotype was seen many times. Its antigen is not known. A 10-nucleotide random UMI tagged transcripts in template-switch 5'RACE cDNA synthesis. TCRdb redid the calling of the 5' RACE reads with MiXCR, one entry per CDR3 protein. The repertoire has tens of thousands of distinct CDR3 sequences, roughly 18% of them found once; the top ten carry 15%. Germline CDR1 is SGHRS and CDR2 is YFSETQ. The CDR3 runs to 13 residues. V lost 0 bases, J lost 5 bases, and 5 bases lay in between. The sample was PBMCs. V usage is TRBV5-1 and J usage is TRBJ2-2, with D hard to call. The sequence derives from a woman aged 40 to 50 in good health. The CDR3 region has the DNA TGCGCCAGCAGCTTGGTTCCGACCGGGGAGCTGTTTTTT. Translated, it gives CASSLVPTGELFF.